The clone carrying this T cell receptor beta chain was observed many times. This specimen comes from a study of spatial heterogeneity in lung cancer. As for the study in general: A consistent excess of beta-chain over alpha-chain sequences was detected.

Time point defined: sample taken at primary tumor resection. Unsorted samples of tumor, nontumor lung or frozen PBMC had their whole RNA sequenced. TCRdb itself ran the 5' RACE reads through MiXCR, one entry per CDR3 protein. The data hold approximately 39,000 distinct CDR3 sequences, with roughly 5.2% observed a single time. Germline CDR1 reads SNHLY; CDR2 reads FYNNEI. CDR3 length equals 17 residues. With 4 bases removed from V and 0 bases from J, the gap between germline ends came to 18 bases. The receptor's source is a male donor with early-stage non-small cell lung cancer. The sample here was PBMCs, taken at surgery. The chain uses TRBV2 and TRBJ1-1, with a tentative D call TRBD1 (6 bases). The chain's CDR3 is CASSGGRGRPMNTEAFF. For the CDR3, the DNA is TGTGCCAGCAGTGGAGGGAGGGGGAGACCGATGAACACTGAAGCTTTCTTT.